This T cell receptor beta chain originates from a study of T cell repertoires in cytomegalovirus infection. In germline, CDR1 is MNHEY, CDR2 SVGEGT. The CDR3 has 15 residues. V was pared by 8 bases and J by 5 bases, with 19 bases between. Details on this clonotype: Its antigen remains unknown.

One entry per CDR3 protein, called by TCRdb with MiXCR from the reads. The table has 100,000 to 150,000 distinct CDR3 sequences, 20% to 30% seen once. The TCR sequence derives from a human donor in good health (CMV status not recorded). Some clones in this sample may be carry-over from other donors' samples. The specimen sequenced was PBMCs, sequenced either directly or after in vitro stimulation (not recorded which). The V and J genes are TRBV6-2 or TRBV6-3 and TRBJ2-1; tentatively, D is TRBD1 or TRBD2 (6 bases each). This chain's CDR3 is CASAPGTGADNEQFF. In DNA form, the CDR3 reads TGTGCCAGCGCCCCAGGGACGGGGGCGGACAATGAGCAGTTCTTC.